The present T cell receptor beta chain was sequenced within a study of T cell responses to AZD1222 COVID-19 vaccine. General study results and limits: AZD1222 recipients seropositive at baseline numbered only six. Two AZD1222 administrations were followed by greater Spike-specific TCR breadth and depth. The donors showed a predominance of white British ancestry and of females, with possible underestimation of clonal diversity.

This table comes from immunoSEQ multiplex PCR, and its TCRdb copy is limited to in-frame clones, with some not included. The sample contains some 100,000 clones, 80% to 90% of which appear only once. Points on this clone: The antigen is not known.

Germline CDR1 and CDR2: SGHDN and FVKESK. Unmatched junction bases numbered 6, after V lost 2 bases and J lost 2 bases. This CDR3 contains 15 residues. Sequencing was performed on peripheral blood, taken on day 0 of MenACWY control vaccination. The clonotype originates from an adult in good health. This chain uses TRBV14 with TRBJ2-7; 7 nucleotides align to TRBD1. The CDR3 nucleotides read TGTGCCAGCAGCCAATTCATTGGGACAGCCTACGAGCAGTACTTC. Its translation is CASSQFIGTAYEQYF.